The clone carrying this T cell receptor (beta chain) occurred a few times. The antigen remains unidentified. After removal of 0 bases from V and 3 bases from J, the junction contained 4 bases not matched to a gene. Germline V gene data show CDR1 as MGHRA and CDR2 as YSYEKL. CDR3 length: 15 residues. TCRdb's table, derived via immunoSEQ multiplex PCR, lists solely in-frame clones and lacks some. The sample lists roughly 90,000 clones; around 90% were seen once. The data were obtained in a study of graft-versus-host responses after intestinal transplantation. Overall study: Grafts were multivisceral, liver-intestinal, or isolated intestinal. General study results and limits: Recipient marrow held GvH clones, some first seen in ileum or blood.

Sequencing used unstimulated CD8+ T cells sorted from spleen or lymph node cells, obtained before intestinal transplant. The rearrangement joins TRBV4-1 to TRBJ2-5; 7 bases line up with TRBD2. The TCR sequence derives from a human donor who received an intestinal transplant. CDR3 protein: CASSQDGLEEETQYF. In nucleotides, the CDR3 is TGCGCCAGCAGCCAAGATGGACTAGAAGAAGAGACCCAGTACTTC.